These 21 T cell receptor beta chains came from one sample sequenced in a study of regulatory T cells in long-lasting Graves disease. Stated time point: newly diagnosed GD, antithyroid drugs for less than 3 months. After RNA was extracted from PBMCs, the TCR library was made from it. Libraries of TCR beta came from iRepertoire HTBI primers plus Arm-PCR of CDR3 regions. Using its own MiXCR run on the multiplex PCR reads, TCRdb lists one record per CDR3 protein. Of hundreds of thousands of distinct CDR3 sequences in the sample, about 13% are singletons; the top ten hold roughly 10%. The data were also submitted as part of a second study, on T cells in Graves' hyperthyroidism and ophthalmopathy.

The sequenced sample was peripheral blood mononuclear cells (PBMCs), obtained at new diagnosis, from a patient treated with antithyroid drugs. Receptors were obtained from a man under 40 with Graves disease.

At least ten counts were recorded for this clonotype. The chain has TRBV25-1 and TRBJ2-3; D might be TRBD2 (6 bases). Trimming stripped 4 bases from V and 1 base from J, with 21 bases between. The CDR3 consists of 18 residues. Germline values: CDR1 MGHDK, CDR2 SYGVNS. CDR3 nucleotides: TGTGCCAGCAGTGCCCGGCGGGTATCCCGGGAGCGCACAGATACGCAGTATTTT. It codes for CASSARRVSRERTDTQYF.

The sample holds a few counts of this clonotype. The rearrangement joins TRBV12-3 or TRBV12-4 to TRBJ2-4, with D perhaps TRBD1 (7 bases). Trimming took 3 bases from V and 7 from J, leaving 10 bases between them. CDR3 length equals 13 residues. The CDR3 protein is CASSFSGGNIQYF. CDR3 nucleotides: TGTGCCAGCAGTTTCTCAGGGGGGAACATTCAGTACTTC.

A few counts support this clonotype. The chain employs TRBV12-5 and TRBJ2-3, with D tentatively TRBD1 (6 bases). The last part of the DNA fits TRBJ2-7 better; the J call may be wrong. The CDR3 runs 13 residues. Germline V gene sequence: CDR1 LGHNT, CDR2 FRNRAP. This chain's CDR3 is CASGFYRAHEQYF. In DNA, the CDR3 is TGTGCTAGTGGTTTCTACAGGGCCCATGAGCAGTACTTC.

The chain employs TRBV20-1 and TRBJ2-1, with 9 bases lining up with TRBD1. The CDR3 is 14 residues long. V was clipped by 5 bases and J by 9 bases; unmatched bases: 11. In germline, CDR1 is DFQATT, CDR2 SNEGSKA (reference sequence). The CDR3 bases are TGCAGTGCTCCCTGGGGGGACAGGGATGGTGAGCAGTTCTTC. Translation: CSAPWGDRDGEQFF.

This clonotype is a singleton in its sample. V usage is TRBV5-1 and J usage is TRBJ2-1; TRBD1 is a possible D gene (5 bases). Germline assignment: CDR1 SGHRS and CDR2 YFSETQ. The CDR3 is 16 residues long. Between the trimmed V and J ends, which lost 4 bases and 0 bases, there was a span of 14 bases. In DNA, the CDR3 is TGCGCCAGCAGCCTTAGACAGTCAAGCTCCTACAATGAGCAGTTCTTC. This translates into CASSLRQSSSYNEQFF. Using reference TRBV5-1 and TRBJ2-1 for the parts outside the CDR3, the full variable domain is KAGVTQTPRYLIKTRGQQVTLSCSPISGHRSVSWYQQTPGQGLQFLFEYFSETQRNKGNFPGRFSGRQFSNSRSEMNVSTLELGDSALYLCASSLRQSSSYNEQFFGPGTRLTVL.

The rearrangement uses TRBV27 and TRBJ2-1; 7 bases fit TRBD2. Trimming cost V 2 bases and J 15 bases; bases outside gene matches: 10. The CDR3 totals 13 residues. Per the germline V gene, CDR1 is MNHEY and CDR2 is SMNVEV (reference sequence). The CDR3 loop is CASSLDQGLEVFF. The CDR3 DNA follows: TGTGCCAGCAGTTTAGATCAAGGACTAGAGGTGTTCTTC.

The chain is built from TRBV5-1 and TRBJ1-2; the D gene is possibly TRBD1 (6 bases). The V end was cut by 3 bases, the J end by 8 bases, with 17 bases between. Germline CDR1 and CDR2: SGHRS and YFSETQ. The CDR3 spans 14 residues. CDR3 in DNA: TGCGCCAGCAGCTCCGGGACACTCCAACGGGGCTACACCTTC. Amino acid sequence: CASSSGTLQRGYTF.

V gene TRBV14 combines with J gene TRBJ1-1; no reliable D call. This CDR3 comprises 16 residues. Germline CDR1 is SGHDN and CDR2 is FVKESK. Trimming stripped 5 bases from V and 1 base from J, with 17 bases between. The CDR3 nucleotides are TGTGCCAGCAGCACTCGGCCCTGGGCCACGAACACTGAAGCTTTCTTT. Translated, it gives CASSTRPWATNTEAFF.

V and J are TRBV27 and TRBJ1-2, with a tentative D call TRBD1 (5 bases). The germline CDR1 and CDR2 sequences are MNHEY and SMNVEV (reference sequence). The V gene lost 7 bases and the J gene lost 4 bases, with 16 bases spanning the gap. The CDR3 sequence is 14 residues long. CDR3 sequence (DNA): TGTGCCAGCACGGGACCGCCAAGGCCCTATGGCTACACCTTC. Translating it yields CASTGPPRPYGYTF.

The V gene is TRBV19, the J gene TRBJ1-5, with no clear D. V was clipped by 7 bases and J by 2 bases, with 12 bases between them. The germline gives CDR1 LNHDA, CDR2 SQIVND (reference sequence). CDR3 length equals 14 residues. CDR3 coding DNA: TGTGCCAGTACGACCCCTTTTGGCAATCAGCCCCAGCATTTT. It specifies CASTTPFGNQPQHF.

This clonotype has just a few counts. V and J are TRBV20-1 and TRBJ2-7; D not resolved. The CDR3 has 12 residues. The V end lost 5 bases, the J end lost 4 bases, and 12 bases lay between the germline ends. Germline V gives CDR1 DFQATT, CDR2 SNEGSKA (reference sequence). The CDR3 region is CSAATPEYEQYF. DNA for the CDR3: TGCAGTGCTGCCACACCCGAATACGAGCAGTACTTC.

This clonotype turned up a few times. The CDR3 here is CASGPSSGNTIYF. Written as DNA, the CDR3 is TGTGCCAGCGGGCCGAGCTCTGGAAACACCATATATTTT. The chain couples TRBV7-9 to TRBJ1-3; D is uncertain. The CDR3 is made up of 13 amino acids. Germline CDR1 SEHNR, CDR2 FQNEAQ (reference sequence). The V end was cut by 8 bases, the J end by 0 bases, with 8 bases between. Looking up the rest from reference TRBV7-9 and TRBJ1-3 gives the full variable domain: DTGVSQNPRHKITKRGQNVTFRCDPISEHNRLYWYRQTLGQGPEFLTYFQNEAQLEKSRLLSDRFSAERPKGSFSTLEIQRTEQGDSAMYLCASGPSSGNTIYFGEGSWLTVV.

This rearrangement joins TRBV18 to TRBJ2-7; 9 nucleotides align to TRBD2. With 3 bases clipped from V and 6 bases from J, the junction kept 9 bases outside the gene matches. The CDR3 contains 15 residues. CDR1 is KGHSH and CDR2 is LQKENI in the germline V gene. CDR3 nucleotides: TGTGCCAGCTCACCCCGTGGTAGCGGGAGTGGCGAGCAGTACTTC. This codes for CASSPRGSGSGEQYF.

This clonotype occurred many times. The V and J genes are TRBV11-2 and TRBJ1-2; D remains ambiguous. CDR1 is SGHAT, CDR2 FQNNGV, per germline. CDR3 length equals 15 residues. V was clipped by 0 bases and J by 6 bases, with 14 bases between them. CDR3 amino acids: CASSLDLGNEDGYTF. CDR3 nucleotide sequence: TGTGCCAGCAGCTTAGATCTAGGGAATGAGGATGGCTACACCTTC.

The V and J genes are TRBV2 and TRBJ2-7, with 9 bases that match TRBD2. Germline values: CDR1 SNHLY, CDR2 FYNNEI. This CDR3 has 13 amino acids. Germline trimming cut 7 bases from V and 3 bases from J; bases unmatched to any gene: 4. The CDR3 DNA follows: TGTGCCAGCATTGGCGGGAGGGTCTACGAGCAGTACTTC. It translates to CASIGGRVYEQYF.

The gene calls are TRBV5-4 and TRBJ2-2; D may be TRBD1 (5 bases). Per germline, CDR1 SGHNT and CDR2 YYREEE (reference sequence). CDR3 size: 18 residues. Trimming took 4 bases from V and 0 from J, leaving 19 bases between them. CDR3 nucleotides: TGTGCCAGCAGCACTGTAACAGGCGTACAACCGAACACCGGGGAGCTGTTTTTT. This gives the protein CASSTVTGVQPNTGELFF.

This clonotype was detected ten times or more. The chain recombines TRBV20-1 with TRBJ2-5, with 7 bases that match TRBD2. The CDR3 spans 14 residues. Germline values: CDR1 DFQATT, CDR2 SNEGSKA (reference sequence). V lost 1 base, J lost 1 base, and 3 bases stayed unmatched. The CDR3 DNA reads TGCAGTGCTAGAGTGGGGGGGACCCAAGAGACCCAGTACTTC. It translates to CSARVGGTQETQYF.

This clonotype occurred many times. The chain links TRBV12-3 or TRBV12-4 to TRBJ1-5, with TRBD1 as a possible D gene (5 bases). The CDR3 contains 13 residues. Trimming shortened V by 4 bases and J by 4 bases, and 8 bases separated the two germline ends. CDR3 amino acids: CASSSGLNQPQHF. The DNA of the CDR3 is TGTGCCAGCAGTTCAGGGCTTAATCAGCCCCAGCATTTT.

This clonotype was picked up many times. The chain recombines TRBV2 with TRBJ1-2; 10 positions agree with TRBD1. This CDR3 is built from 15 residues. Germline CDR1 SNHLY, CDR2 FYNNEI. The trim removed 5 bases at V and 5 bases at J, leaving 8 bases unmatched. The CDR3 loop reads CASSRQGAGFYGYTF. CDR3 coding DNA: TGTGCCAGCAGTAGACAGGGGGCAGGCTTTTATGGCTACACCTTC.

This clonotype has at least ten counts. The J gene is TRBJ2-7, the V gene TRBV13, with D tentatively TRBD2 (6 bases). V was shortened by 4 bases and J by 6 bases, with 19 bases between the two germline ends. CDR3 length equals 15 residues. Germline CDR1 is PRHDT and CDR2 is FYEKMQ (reference sequence). CDR3 in amino acids: CASSSSRLGQSEQYF. The CDR3, as DNA: TGTGCCAGCAGCTCATCCCGACTAGGTCAAAGCGAGCAGTACTTC.

The rearrangement joins TRBV25-1 to TRBJ2-7, with 10 bases fitting TRBD1. The CDR3 is 17 residues long. Germline V gene sequence: CDR1 MGHDK, CDR2 SYGVNS. V lost 3 bases and J lost 5; bases outside the gene matches: 13. For the CDR3, the DNA is TGTGCCAGCAGTGATAAAGGAGGCCGACAGGGGGCCCACGAGCAGTACTTC. Translated: CASSDKGGRQGAHEQYF.